The 30 T cell receptor beta chains reported below all come from one sample, sequenced in a study of shared clonotypes between healthy human individuals. The data were produced by immunoSEQ multiplex PCR, yet TCRdb's version contains in-frame clones alone and is incomplete. The sample consists of 330,000 or so clones, roughly 70% of them appearing once. Sequenced input: memory CD4+ T cells sorted from blood. Documented subset: CD45RA-negative fraction. Source of these receptors: a young man in good health.

This clone was seen only a few times. V is TRBV6-6 and J is TRBJ1-2, with TRBD1 identical over 8 bases. CDR3 length: 13 amino acids. V lost 2 bases and J lost 6; bases outside the gene matches: 2. Germline V gene data show CDR1 as MNHNY and CDR2 as SVGAGI (reference sequence). The chain's CDR3 is CASSYGQGDGYTF. The CDR3 DNA reads TGTGCCAGCAGTTACGGACAGGGTGATGGCTACACCTTC.

The CDR3 DNA is TGTGCCAGCAGCTTCCGCATCCGAGGAACCGGGGAGCTGTTTTTT. This translates into CASSFRIRGTGELFF. This sequence joins TRBV5-8 and TRBJ2-2; unclear D gene. The CDR3 runs to 15 residues. Germline CDR1 reads SGHTS; CDR2 reads YDEGEE. The V end was cut by 2 bases, the J end by 5 bases, with 13 bases between. Complete variable domain (other parts from reference TRBV5-8 and TRBJ2-2): EAGVTQSPTHLIKTRGQQATLRCSPISGHTSVYWYQQALGLGLQFLLWYDEGEERNRGNFPPRFSGRQFPNYSSELNVNALELEDSALYLCASSFRIRGTGELFFGEGSRLTVL.

The chain has TRBV11-1 and TRBJ2-7; perhaps TRBD2 as D (6 bases). The CDR3 contains 15 residues. V was shortened by 0 bases and J by 2 bases, with 11 bases between the two germline ends. The germline gives CDR1 SGHAT, CDR2 FQDESV (reference sequence). CDR3 sequence: CASSLAEGWTYEQYF. DNA of the CDR3: TGTGCCAGCAGCTTAGCGGAGGGTTGGACCTACGAGCAGTACTTC.

This clone came up many times. V usage is TRBV9 and J usage is TRBJ2-2; no clear D. This CDR3 is built from 16 residues. V lost 0 bases and J lost 3, with 12 bases in between. Germline V gives CDR1 SGDLS, CDR2 YYNGEE. The CDR3 nucleotides read TGTGCCAGCAGCGTAGGATTAGGGTTCGACACCGGGGAGCTGTTTTTT. Translating gives CASSVGLGFDTGELFF.

The V and J genes are TRBV7-6 and TRBJ2-3; tentatively, D is TRBD1 or TRBD2 (5 bases each). Deletions cut 5 bases from V and 4 bases from J, with 19 bases between. Germline assignment: CDR1 SGHVS and CDR2 FNYEAQ. CDR3 length equals 16 residues. In nucleotides, the CDR3 is TGTGCCAGCAGCCTAGGGTGGGGACCCGGTTCAGATACGCAGTATTTT. Its protein is CASSLGWGPGSDTQYF.

V is TRBV7-8 and J is TRBJ2-2; the D is unclear. This CDR3 has 11 residues. Trimming left V 5 bases short and J 7 bases short, with 5 bases between. Germline loops: CDR1 SGHVS, CDR2 FQNEAQ. CDR3 in amino acids: CASSPSGELFF. CDR3 in DNA: TGTGCCAGCAGCCCGAGCGGGGAGCTGTTTTTT.

This chain joins TRBV11-2 and TRBJ1-1; D not resolved. The V end lost 4 bases, the J end lost 2 bases, and 14 bases lay between the germline ends. Germline V CDR1 and CDR2: SGHAT, FQNNGV. The CDR3 loop spans 15 amino acids. CDR3 in DNA: TGTGCCAGCAGCTCCCCGATACTTGAAAACACTGAAGCTTTCTTT. It yields the protein CASSSPILENTEAFF.

V is TRBV5-1 and J is TRBJ2-3; weak D call: TRBD2 (5 bases). Per germline, CDR1 SGHRS and CDR2 YFSETQ. V was pared by 1 base and J by 6 bases, with 9 bases between. The CDR3 covers 13 residues. The CDR3 DNA reads TGCGCCAGCAGCTTGACCGGGATCGATACGCAGTATTTT. It is translated as CASSLTGIDTQYF.

The chain couples TRBV2 to TRBJ2-3, with a tentative D call TRBD1 (6 bases). Germline CDR1 is SNHLY and CDR2 is FYNNEI. Trimming shortened V by 8 bases and J by 5 bases, and 14 bases separated the two germline ends. The length of the CDR3 is 13 residues. CDR3 DNA: TGTGCCAGCGGGGAACAGGGACGAGATACGCAGTATTTT. Translated, it gives CASGEQGRDTQYF.

The chain combines TRBV5-6 with TRBJ1-2, with TRBD1 identical over 8 bases. The CDR3 has 15 amino acids. J was trimmed by 3 bases and V by 6 bases; bases with no gene match: 10. CDR1 is SGHDT and CDR2 is YYEEEE in the germline V gene. CDR3 coding DNA: TGTGCCAGCAATATAGGGATGGACAGGGACTATGGCTACACCTTC. As protein: CASNIGMDRDYGYTF.

CDR3 DNA: TGTGCCCGAACACAGAGGGGAAACTTTAACGAGCAGTACTTC. This translates into CARTQRGNFNEQYF. This sequence joins TRBV30 and TRBJ2-7; D tentatively reads TRBD1 or TRBD2 (5 bases each). Looked up from germline, CDR1 is GTSNPN and CDR2 is SVGIG (reference sequence). The CDR3 contains 14 residues. The V end was cut by 8 bases, the J end by 5 bases, with 22 bases between.

This clone was detected only a few times. V and J are TRBV27 and TRBJ2-2; 9 bases are shared with TRBD1. This CDR3 region has 16 residues. Unmatched junction bases numbered 0, after V lost 1 base and J lost 0 bases. The V gene's germline CDR1 is MNHEY and CDR2 SMNVEV (reference sequence). In nucleotides, the CDR3 is TGTGCCAGCAGTTTATGGACAGGGGCGAACACCGGGGAGCTGTTTTTT. It codes for CASSLWTGANTGELFF.

This rearrangement joins TRBV20-1 to TRBJ2-1; no firm D call. V lost 7 bases, J lost 9 bases, and 13 bases lay in between. Germline lookup yields CDR1 DFQATT and CDR2 SNEGSKA (reference sequence). This CDR3 contains 11 residues. CDR3 nucleotide sequence: TGCAGTGTCCGTGTAGGACGTGAGCAGTTCTTC. It is translated as CSVRVGREQFF.

This clone occurred a few times. The chain has TRBV5-1 and TRBJ2-3, with TRBD2 identical over 8 bases. J was trimmed by 6 bases and V by 4 bases; bases with no gene match: 10. Germline lookup yields CDR1 SGHRS and CDR2 YFSETQ. The CDR3 sequence is 15 residues long. The CDR3 DNA is TGCGCCAGCAGCCCCGGGACTAGGGAGTCGGATACGCAGTATTTT. As protein: CASSPGTRESDTQYF.

The chain uses TRBV12-5 and TRBJ1-3; 7 bases match TRBD1. Germline V gene data show CDR1 as LGHNT and CDR2 as FRNRAP. J was trimmed by 0 bases and V by 1 base; bases with no gene match: 6. The CDR3 is made up of 17 amino acids. The CDR3 region has the DNA TGTGCTAGTGGTTTGGGGTCCACAGGGGACTCTGGAAACACCATATATTTT. Translating gives CASGLGSTGDSGNTIYF.

This chain links TRBV19 with TRBJ2-7; 7 bases are a match to TRBD2. The junction had 8 bases not matched to a gene; V was cut back by 6 bases and J by 3 bases. Germline CDR1 is LNHDA and CDR2 is SQIVND (reference sequence). CDR3 length: 14 amino acids. The DNA of the CDR3 is TGTGCCAGTAGAGGGGCAGCGGGGTACTACGAGCAGTACTTC. This codes for CASRGAAGYYEQYF. The entire variable domain, with the rest obtained from reference TRBV19 and TRBJ2-7, is as follows: DGGITQSPKYLFRKEGQNVTLSCEQNLNHDAMYWYRQDPGQGLRLIYYSQIVNDFQKGDIAEGYSVSREKKESFPLTVTSAQKNPTAFYLCASRGAAGYYEQYFGPGTRLTVT.

This rearrangement joins TRBV28 to TRBJ2-4, with D possibly matching TRBD2 (7 bases). Germline V CDR1 and CDR2: MDHEN, SYDVKM. CDR3 length equals 18 residues. Trimming left V 1 base short and J 2 bases short, with 18 bases between. The chain's CDR3 is CASSLFGGGLRTKNIQYF. The CDR3 DNA is TGTGCCAGCAGTTTATTTGGCGGGGGCTTGAGGACCAAAAACATTCAGTACTTC.

The rearrangement uses TRBV15 and TRBJ2-7, with 11 nucleotides matching TRBD2. The CDR3 is 15 amino acids. Trimming cost V 5 bases and J 3 bases; bases outside gene matches: 6. Germline V gene data show CDR1 as LNHNV and CDR2 as YYDKDF (reference sequence). The CDR3 sequence: CATSPRTSGLYEQYF. For the CDR3, the DNA is TGTGCCACCAGCCCGAGGACTAGCGGGCTCTACGAGCAGTACTTC. The entire variable domain, with the rest obtained from reference TRBV15 and TRBJ2-7, is as follows: DAMVIQNPRYQVTQFGKPVTLSCSQTLNHNVMYWYQQKSSQAPKLLFHYYDKDFNNEADTPDNFQSRRPNTSFCFLDIRSPGLGDTAMYLCATSPRTSGLYEQYFGPGTRLTVT.

Comment on this clone: The same CDR3 is also encoded by other DNA sequences in this sample. The rearrangement links TRBV6-4 to TRBJ2-3, with TRBD2 matching over 10 bases. CDR1 and CDR2 from the germline V gene are MRHNA and SNTAGT. This CDR3 comprises 15 residues. J lost 0 bases, V lost 5 bases, and 2 bases had no gene match. CDR3 in amino acids: CASSLTSGSTDTQYF. The CDR3 nucleotides are TGTGCCAGCAGTCTGACTAGCGGGAGCACAGATACGCAGTATTTT.

The rearrangement uses TRBV7-6 and TRBJ1-1; 8 nucleotides match TRBD1. V was pared by 0 bases and J by 4 bases, with 4 bases of the junction left unmatched. The germline CDR1 and CDR2 sequences are SGHVS and FNYEAQ. This CDR3 region has 15 residues. The CDR3: CASSLANRGGTEAFF. The CDR3 coding sequence is TGTGCCAGCAGCTTAGCCAACAGGGGGGGCACTGAAGCTTTCTTT.

In regard to this clone: This sample includes further DNA sequences coding for the same CDR3. The chain couples TRBV14 to TRBJ2-2, with D possibly matching TRBD2 (5 bases). V gave up 1 base and J gave up 8 bases, with 5 bases separating them. Germline-derived CDR1 and CDR2 are SGHDN and FVKESK. The CDR3 extends over 12 amino acids. CDR3 DNA: TGTGCCAGCAGCCAAGGAGGGGGGGAGCTGTTTTTT. This sequence encodes CASSQGGGELFF.

This chain uses TRBV11-1 with TRBJ2-1; 12 bases agree with TRBD2. Germline V gene data show CDR1 as SGHAT and CDR2 as FQDESV (reference sequence). This CDR3 has 17 amino acids. V shed 4 bases, J shed 3 bases, and the junction held 7 bases outside the gene matches. CDR3 DNA: TGTGCCAGCAGCTCACGACTAGCGGGAGCTGTCTACAATGAGCAGTTCTTC. Protein: CASSSRLAGAVYNEQFF. Using reference TRBV11-1 and TRBJ2-1 for the parts outside the CDR3, the full variable domain is EAEVAQSPRYKITEKSQAVAFWCDPISGHATLYWYRQILGQGPELLVQFQDESVVDDSQLPKDRFSAERLKGVDSTLKIQPAELGDSAMYLCASSSRLAGAVYNEQFFGPGTRLTVL.

The chain combines TRBV10-3 with TRBJ2-3; TRBD1 might be the D (5 bases). The CDR3 loop spans 12 amino acids. Germline V lookup: CDR1 ENHRY, CDR2 SYGVKD. The germline V and J ends were trimmed by 8 bases and 2 bases, with 8 bases remaining between them. CDR3 sequence: CAIGRDTDTQYF. CDR3 nucleotides: TGTGCCATCGGCAGGGACACAGATACGCAGTATTTT.

As to this clone: One junction end disagrees with the germline gene, perhaps due to a read error. The chain recombines TRBV7-7 with TRBJ1-3; no reliable D call. This CDR3 comprises 13 residues. Germline CDR1 reads SSHAT; CDR2 reads FNYEAQ (reference sequence). CDR3: CASSSTPGNTIYF. The DNA for the CDR3 is TGTGCTAGCAGCTCGACACCTGGAAACACCATATATTTT. The full variable domain, with the rest looked up from reference TRBV7-7 and TRBJ1-3, is GAGVSQSPRYKVTKRGQDVTLRCDPISSHATLYWYQQALGQGPEFLTYFNYEAQPDKSGLPSDRFSAERPEGSISTLTIQRTEQRDSAMYRCASSSTPGNTIYFGEGSWLTVV.

This chain uses TRBV5-1 with TRBJ2-7; TRBD1 is a possible D gene (5 bases). The germline V gene encodes CDR1 SGHRS and CDR2 YFSETQ. The germline V and J ends were trimmed by 4 bases and 2 bases, with 19 bases remaining between them. CDR3 length equals 16 residues. CDR3 DNA: TGCGCCAGCAGCCCCGGCCTAGGGGCTGGACCCTACGAGCAGTACTTC. Translating it yields CASSPGLGAGPYEQYF.

This clone was counted between two and nine times. CDR3 protein: CASSEATGRVSGTGELFF. The CDR3 DNA is TGTGCCAGCAGTGAAGCAACAGGGCGGGTTTCGGGCACCGGGGAGCTGTTTTTT. The chain couples TRBV2 to TRBJ2-2, with a weak D call TRBD1 (6 bases). The V gene's germline CDR1 is SNHLY and CDR2 FYNNEI. The length of the CDR3 is 18 residues. V was clipped by 0 bases and J by 4 bases, with 18 bases between them.

This chain joins TRBV6-1 and TRBJ1-4; weak D call: TRBD1 (5 bases). The CDR3 has 14 residues. V lost 6 bases and J lost 0, with 8 bases in between. CDR1 is MNHNS and CDR2 is SASEGT in the germline V gene. CDR3 in DNA: TGTGCCAGCAGCTGGGGGGCAACTAATGAAAAACTGTTTTTT. It is translated as CASSWGATNEKLFF.

This clone was picked up a small number of times. V gene TRBV10-3 combines with J gene TRBJ1-2; tentative D call: TRBD1 (6 bases). The V gene lost 7 bases and the J gene lost 4 bases, with 16 bases spanning the gap. Per germline, CDR1 ENHRY and CDR2 SYGVKD. This CDR3 contains 14 residues. The CDR3 DNA reads as TGTGCCATCACCGAGGGGGGGGTTGGCTATGGCTACACCTTC. Translated, it gives CAITEGGVGYGYTF.

The V call is TRBV10-3, the J call TRBJ2-1, with 10 bases identical to TRBD1. Germline trimming cut 5 bases from V and 7 bases from J; bases unmatched to any gene: 8. The CDR3 runs to 15 residues. Germline values: CDR1 ENHRY, CDR2 SYGVKD. CDR3 bases: TGTGCCATCAGTTCCGGGACAGGGGATTTGAATGAGCAGTTCTTC. Amino acid sequence: CAISSGTGDLNEQFF.

This clone came up a few times. The chain combines TRBV9 with TRBJ2-5; D not resolved. The CDR3 totals 13 residues. Trimming pared 3 bases from V and 3 bases from J, leaving 9 bases between. Germline V lookup: CDR1 SGDLS, CDR2 YYNGEE. The chain's CDR3 is CASSARLEETQYF. In nucleotides, the CDR3 is TGTGCCAGCAGCGCTCGTCTCGAAGAGACCCAGTACTTC. The full variable domain, its missing parts supplied by reference TRBV9 and TRBJ2-5, is DSGVTQTPKHLITATGQRVTLRCSPRSGDLSVYWYQQSLDQGLQFLIQYYNGEERAKGNILERFSAQQFPDLHSELNLSSLELGDSALYFCASSARLEETQYFGPGTRLLVL.